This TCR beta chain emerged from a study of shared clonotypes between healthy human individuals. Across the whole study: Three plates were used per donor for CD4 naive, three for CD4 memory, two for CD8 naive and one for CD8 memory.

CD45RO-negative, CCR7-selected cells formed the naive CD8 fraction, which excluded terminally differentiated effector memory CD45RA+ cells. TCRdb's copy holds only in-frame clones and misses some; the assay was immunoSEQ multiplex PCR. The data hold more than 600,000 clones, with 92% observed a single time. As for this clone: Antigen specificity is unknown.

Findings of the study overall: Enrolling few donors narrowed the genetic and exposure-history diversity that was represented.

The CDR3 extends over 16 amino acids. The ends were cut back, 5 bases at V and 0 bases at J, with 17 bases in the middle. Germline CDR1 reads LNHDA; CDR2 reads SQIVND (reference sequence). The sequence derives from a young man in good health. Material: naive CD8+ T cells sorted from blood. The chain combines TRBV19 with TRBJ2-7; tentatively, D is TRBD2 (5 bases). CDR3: CASSEGPAPLSYEQYF. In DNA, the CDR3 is TGTGCCAGTAGTGAGGGTCCAGCTCCCCTCTCCTACGAGCAGTACTTC.